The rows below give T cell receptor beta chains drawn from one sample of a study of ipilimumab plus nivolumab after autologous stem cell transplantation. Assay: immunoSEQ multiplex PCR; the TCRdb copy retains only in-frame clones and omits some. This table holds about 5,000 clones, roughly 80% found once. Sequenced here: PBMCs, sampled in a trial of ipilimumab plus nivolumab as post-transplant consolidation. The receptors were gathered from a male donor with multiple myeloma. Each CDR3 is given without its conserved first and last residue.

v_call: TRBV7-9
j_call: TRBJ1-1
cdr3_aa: ASSFFSGQGDTEAF

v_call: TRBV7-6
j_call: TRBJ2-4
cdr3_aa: ASSSGTDDIQY

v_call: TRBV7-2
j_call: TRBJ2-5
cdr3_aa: ASSPPQGDEETQY

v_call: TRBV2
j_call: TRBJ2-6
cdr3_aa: ASEFRSSGANVLT

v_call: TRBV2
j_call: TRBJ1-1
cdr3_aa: ASRPRTGEPEAF

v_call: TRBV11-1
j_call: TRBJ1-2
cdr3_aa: ASSLGGPYAYT

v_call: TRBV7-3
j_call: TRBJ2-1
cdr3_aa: ASSPFPYRGETYNEQF

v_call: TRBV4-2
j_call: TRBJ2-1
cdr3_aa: ASSQEGGDYF

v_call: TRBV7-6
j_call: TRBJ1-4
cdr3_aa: ASSLEAGSNEKLF

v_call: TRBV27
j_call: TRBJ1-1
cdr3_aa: ASSLSGENTEAF

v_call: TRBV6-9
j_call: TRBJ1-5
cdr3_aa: ASSYSLGDYQPQH

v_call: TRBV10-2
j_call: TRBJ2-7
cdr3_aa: ASSEWLSYEQY

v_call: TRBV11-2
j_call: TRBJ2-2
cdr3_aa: ASSQRGGQGGWTGELF

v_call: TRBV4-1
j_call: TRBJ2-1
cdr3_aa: ASSQHRDLGGVEQF

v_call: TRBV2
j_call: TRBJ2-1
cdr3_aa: ATSRDNEQF

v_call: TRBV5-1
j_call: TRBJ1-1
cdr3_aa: ASSLDVGANTEAF

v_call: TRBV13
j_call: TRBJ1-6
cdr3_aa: ASSRTGNFPLH

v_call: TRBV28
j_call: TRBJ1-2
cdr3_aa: ASSRVNPGYT

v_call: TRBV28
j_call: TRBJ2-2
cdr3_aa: ASSSVSANTGELF

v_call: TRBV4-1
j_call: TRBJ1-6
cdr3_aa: ASSQADSVHSSPLH

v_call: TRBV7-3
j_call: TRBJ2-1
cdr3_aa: ASSFGLAAEQF

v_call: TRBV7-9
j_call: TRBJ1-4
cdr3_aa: ASSLGPPGEKLF

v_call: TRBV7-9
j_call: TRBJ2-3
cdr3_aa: ASSAPSPLGSTDTQY

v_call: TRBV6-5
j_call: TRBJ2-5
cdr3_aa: ASSYFAGETQY

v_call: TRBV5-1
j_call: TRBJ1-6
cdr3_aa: ASRAGGPGGRYSPLH

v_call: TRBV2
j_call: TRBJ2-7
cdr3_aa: ASSEWVTRGGY

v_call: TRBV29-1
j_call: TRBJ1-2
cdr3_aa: SVEGLNGYT

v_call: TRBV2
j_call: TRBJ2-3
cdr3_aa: ASSGTSGGQDTQY

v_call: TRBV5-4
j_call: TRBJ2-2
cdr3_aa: ASSQVPVYGGAYTGELF

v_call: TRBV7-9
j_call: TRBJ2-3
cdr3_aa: ASSLGQADTQY

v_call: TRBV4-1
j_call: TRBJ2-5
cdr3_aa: ASSQGQGGETQY

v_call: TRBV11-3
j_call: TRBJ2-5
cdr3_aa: ASSSRTSIGETQY

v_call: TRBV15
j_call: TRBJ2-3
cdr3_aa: ATSRDLGGSGGPTDTQY